This entry is about one T cell receptor (beta chain). Antigen unknown. This entry belongs to a study of graft-versus-host responses after intestinal transplantation. Whole-study context: Recipients were given multivisceral, liver-intestinal, or isolated intestinal transplants. All recipients got anti-thymocyte globulin induction, then tacrolimus and steroids for 2 to 4 years.

The CDR3 is 15 amino acids. Germline assignment: CDR1 MGHDK and CDR2 SYGVNS. V lost 3 bases and J lost 1, with 11 bases in between. The repertoire was sequenced with immunoSEQ multiplex PCR; TCRdb's copy has only in-frame clones and lacks some. The profile shows about 63,000 clones, approximately 88% of them singletons. Study outcomes and limitations: Graft-versus-host to host-versus-graft clonal ratios in allografts were high in patients with graft-donor T cell macrochimerism.

Graft tissue was processed to release intraepithelial and lamina propria lymphocytes. This specimen consisted of ileum tissue, obtained about 350 days after transplant. V usage is TRBV25-1 and J usage is TRBJ2-3, with a weak D call TRBD2 (5 bases). The clonotype was recovered from a human patient who received an intestinal transplant, so some T cells may come from the graft donor. The CDR3 coding sequence is TGTGCCAGCAGTGAGGACTTGCTACGCACAGATACGCAGTATTTT. As protein: CASSEDLLRTDTQYF.